This TCR beta chain was retrieved from a study of cytomegalovirus exposure and HLA in healthy donors (dated by TCRdb to about 2017). With regard to the full study: The 666 repertoires of the first cohort and the 95 to 150 validation repertoires were produced on the same platform, according to a later analysis. The aim of the study was to test whether cataloging public T cell receptors could identify signatures of past pathogen exposure. To predict cytomegalovirus infection status, the study brought together high-throughput TCR immunosequencing, statistical association of individual TCRs with disease status, and machine learning. In addition to the first cohort of several hundred subjects, a separate validation cohort of 100 to 150 different subjects was used. What the research found in general, with its limitations: In a later analysis, TCRs clustered in the first cohort were found to also tend to co-occur in the roughly 110 validation repertoires, with around 94% of cluster scores above 0. The study listed around 160 TCR beta chains as associated with cytomegalovirus. The validation cohort had no HLA typing available for a later analysis, so co-occurrence within that cohort was assessed over all 110 or so repertoires. A few of the identified cytomegalovirus-associated TCR beta chains were confirmed in vitro to be specific for cytomegalovirus antigens. It was suggested by the authors that the approach could potentially be generalized to other disease states and immunological phenotypes. While some public TCRs were present in many individuals, most TCR sequences turned up only very rarely across donors. In both the original and validation cohorts, the classifier was reported to diagnose cytomegalovirus status with high specificity and sensitivity.

Trimming takes 2 bases off V and 6 bases off J; junction bases not matched to a gene: 8. CDR1 and CDR2 are read off the germline V gene (reference sequence) as LNHDA and SQIVND. The CDR3 spans 16 residues, from the cysteine through the phenylalanine. Only the CDR3 DNA stays, 48 bases, in frame from base 1. Libraries were constructed by the immunoSEQ multiplex PCR assay. On the study's bioinformatics: To diagnose cytomegalovirus status from the catalog of TCR beta chain sequences, a statistical classification framework was built. The immuneACCESS repertoire file appears here via TCRdb, limited to in-frame rearrangements. These files lack a portion of the clones; in checked studies, under half of the deficit traces to unresolved V genes, and the cause of the others is not known. D and trimming come from the DNA, and the V and J calls and clone size come from that table. In all, the sample holds 120,000 to 150,000 clones, and approximately 90% of those were seen once. The top ten clonotypes cover 0.55% to 0.8% of the sample.

A note on this clone: Its antigen is unknown. No much larger clone exists at a distance of one base, and base qualities are not known.

The donors belonged to the validation cohort of 120 subjects, which was separate from the approximately 700-subject first cohort. The sequence derives from a man aged 18 to 29 in good health and CMV-seronegative. The V and J genes are TRBV19 and TRBJ1-5; a stretch of 9 junction bases matches TRBD1. Sequenced sample: PBMCs. Read as DNA, the sequence is TGTGCCAGTAGTATACCCCCGGACAGGGGCGGTCAGCCCCAGCATTTT. Translated, this is CASSIPPDRGGQPQHF.